The rows below give T cell receptor beta chains drawn from one sample of a study of shared clonotypes between healthy human individuals. Only in-frame clones appear in the TCRdb table, and some are missing; sequencing was by immunoSEQ multiplex PCR. The sample yields some 2.1 million clones, about 94% seen once. Sequenced input: naive CD8+ T cells sorted from blood. These receptors came from a man aged 18 to 29 in good health. Both conserved end residues are part of each CDR3. Each record gives: CDR3 protein, CDR3 DNA, D gene, V gene, J gene. A D gene is named only where the DNA matches it firmly.

CASSLGTGSNEKLFF	TGTGCCAGCAGTTTAGGGACAGGGTCTAATGAAAAACTGTTTTTT	TRBD1	TRBV28	TRBJ1-4
CASSPPGLGYNEQFF	TGTGCCAGCTCACCACCGGGTCTAGGTTACAATGAGCAGTTCTTC	.	TRBV18	TRBJ2-1
CASSQVTGGIQETQYF	TGCGCCAGCAGCCAAGTCACGGGGGGGATTCAAGAGACCCAGTACTTC	TRBD2	TRBV4-1	TRBJ2-5
CATSPGNSYEQYF	TGTGCCACCAGCCCAGGTAACTCCTACGAGCAGTACTTC	.	TRBV15	TRBJ2-7
CASSSGQGRDTQYF	TGTGCCAGCAGCTCGGGACAGGGGAGGGATACGCAGTATTTT	TRBD1	TRBV7-3	TRBJ2-3
CASSLRGADEQYF	TGTGCCAGCAGCTTGAGGGGGGCGGACGAGCAGTACTTC	.	TRBV5-8	TRBJ2-7
CASKALRGLRTSKAFF	TGTGCCAGCAAGGCTCTCAGGGGGCTCCGAACGTCGAAAGCTTTCTTT	TRBD1	TRBV5-4	TRBJ1-1
CASSSEQHSGNTIYF	TGTGCCAGCAGCTCAGAACAGCACTCTGGAAACACCATATATTTT	.	TRBV7-9	TRBJ1-3
CASSSIGQWENTIYF	TGTGCCAGCAGCTCTATAGGACAGTGGGAAAACACCATATATTTT	.	TRBV5-5	TRBJ1-3
CSVEDRDYEQYF	TGCAGCGTTGAAGACAGGGACTACGAGCAGTACTTC	.	TRBV29-1	TRBJ2-7
CASSLEVADTQYF	TGTGCCAGCAGCTTAGAGGTCGCAGATACGCAGTATTTT	.	TRBV13	TRBJ2-3
CASSPSRVLGSNTDTQYF	TGTGCCAGCAGTCCATCAAGAGTCTTGGGGTCGAACACAGATACGCAGTATTTT	.	TRBV27	TRBJ2-3
CAWSYRGNTEAFF	TGTGCCTGGAGTTACAGGGGGAACACTGAAGCTTTCTTT	TRBD1	TRBV30	TRBJ1-1
CASGRQGSNQPQHF	TGTGCCAGCGGCAGACAGGGAAGCAATCAGCCCCAGCATTTT	TRBD1	TRBV27	TRBJ1-5
CSVEGRSAYEQYF	TGCAGCGTTGAGGGAAGGAGTGCTTACGAGCAGTACTTC	.	TRBV29-1	TRBJ2-7
CASSKGGLAAYNEQFF	TGTGCCAGCAGCAAAGGGGGACTAGCGGCATACAATGAGCAGTTCTTC	TRBD2	TRBV27	TRBJ2-1
CASSQVGQPNTEAFF	TGCGCCAGCAGCCAAGTGGGCCAGCCGAACACTGAAGCTTTCTTT	.	TRBV4-3	TRBJ1-1
CASSQFLGLAAQETQYF	TGCGCCAGCAGCCAATTCTTAGGACTAGCGGCTCAAGAGACCCAGTACTTC	TRBD2	TRBV4-1	TRBJ2-5
CASSQSGTGGFAHEQYF	TGCGCCAGCAGCCAGTCTGGGACAGGGGGATTCGCTCACGAGCAGTACTTC	TRBD1	TRBV4-3	TRBJ2-7